Listed below are T cell receptor beta chains from one sample, sequenced in a study of cytotoxic CD8 clonotypes in ibrutinib-treated CLL. TCRdb's table, derived via immunoSEQ multiplex PCR, lists solely in-frame clones and lacks some. The sample holds 300,000 to 400,000 clones, 67% seen once. Material: PBMCs, obtained after 36 months of ibrutinib treatment. The receptor set was obtained from a human donor with chronic lymphocytic leukemia. The CDR3 runs from the conserved cysteine through the conserved F or W. D genes are given only for firm matches. Some rows mark clone size as missing; the rest say once, few, many or name a class of expanded clone.

j_call d_call v_call clone_size cdr3_aa cdr3_nt
TRBJ2-1 NA TRBV29-1 NA CSATKGGGNEQFF TGCAGCGCCACAAAAGGAGGGGGCAATGAGCAGTTCTTC
TRBJ2-5 NA TRBV6-6 NA CASRGGQETQYF TGTGCCAGCAGGGGGGGCCAGGAGACCCAGTACTTC
TRBJ2-3 NA TRBV29-1 NA CSVERSAQYF TGCAGCGTTGAAAGATCAGCGCAGTATTTT
TRBJ2-2 TRBD1 TRBV5-1 few CASRPQQGASGELFF TGCGCCAGCAGACCCCAACAGGGGGCGTCCGGGGAGCTGTTTTTT
TRBJ2-3 TRBD2 TRBV27 NA CASSPGRAGTDTQYF TGTGCCAGCAGCCCCGGGAGGGCCGGGACAGATACGCAGTATTTT
TRBJ1-3 NA TRBV29-1 NA CSVVSFGSGNTIYF TGCAGCGTTGTTTCCTTTGGCTCTGGAAACACCATATATTTT
TRBJ2-5 TRBD1 TRBV5-1 NA CASSFSPPTGNQETQYF TGCGCCAGCAGCTTTTCCCCACCGACAGGGAACCAAGAGACCCAGTACTTC
TRBJ2-6 NA TRBV5-6 few CASSSRLTGANVLTF TGTGCCAGCAGCTCCAGGCTTACTGGGGCCAACGTCCTGACTTTC
TRBJ2-2 TRBD2 TRBV9 few CASSSSRGIAGGIGELFF TGTGCCAGCAGCTCCTCAAGGGGGATTGCGGGAGGGATCGGGGAGCTGTTTTTT
TRBJ2-3 NA TRBV9 NA CASSVGGALDTQYF TGTGCCAGCAGCGTAGGTGGGGCTCTGGATACGCAGTATTTT
TRBJ1-2 TRBD1 TRBV6-1 NA CASGTGSWDGYTF TGTGCCAGCGGGACAGGGTCGTGGGATGGCTACACCTTC
TRBJ2-7 NA TRBV11-3 NA CASSFTQGAEQYF TGTGCCAGCAGCTTTACACAGGGTGCCGAGCAGTACTTC
TRBJ2-5 NA TRBV6-1 NA CASTPQETQYF TGTGCCAGCACCCCCCAAGAGACCCAGTACTTC
TRBJ1-2 NA TRBV15 NA CATSNQVSYGYTF TGTGCCACCAGCAATCAGGTCTCCTATGGCTACACCTTC
TRBJ2-7 NA TRBV2 NA CASMATGNEQYF TGTGCCAGCATGGCGACTGGGAACGAGCAGTACTTC
TRBJ2-2 NA TRBV19 NA CASCRGRPSGELFF TGTGCCAGTTGTCGGGGGAGGCCCTCCGGGGAGCTGTTTTTT
TRBJ2-3 NA TRBV5-1 NA CASSLVAHRTDTQYF TGCGCCAGCAGCTTGGTCGCTCATCGCACAGATACGCAGTATTTT
TRBJ2-2 NA TRBV25-1 NA CASSEYGITQIITGELFF TGTGCCAGCAGTGAATACGGAATCACACAAATTATCACCGGGGAGCTGTTTTTT
TRBJ1-3 NA TRBV5-1 NA CASSRDPQDYNTIYF TGCGCCAGCAGCAGGGACCCACAGGATTATAACACCATATATTTT
TRBJ1-6 TRBD1 TRBV5-6 NA CASSLATGLNSPLHF TGTGCCAGCAGCTTGGCGACAGGGTTAAATTCACCCCTCCACTTT
TRBJ1-1 NA TRBV5-4 few CASSLAGNTEAFF TGTGCCAGCAGCTTGGCTGGGAACACTGAAGCTTTCTTT
TRBJ1-1 NA TRBV2 few CASSEAFRRRGMNTEAFF TGTGCCAGCAGTGAAGCCTTCCGTCGGAGGGGAATGAACACTGAAGCTTTCTTT
TRBJ2-1 NA TRBV7-9 NA CASSLAQRNEQFF TGTGCCAGCAGCTTAGCGCAGAGGAATGAGCAGTTCTTC
TRBJ2-7 TRBD1 TRBV19 NA CASSLNNRGIFHEQYF TGTGCCAGTAGTCTGAACAACAGGGGCATTTTCCACGAGCAGTACTTC
TRBJ1-2 NA TRBV4-1 few CASSQDFQGWGYTF TGCGCCAGCAGCCAAGATTTCCAGGGTTGGGGCTACACCTTC
TRBJ2-5 TRBD2 TRBV15 once CATSRDAPSGGLQETQYF TGTGCCACCAGCAGAGATGCGCCTAGCGGGGGTCTCCAAGAGACCCAGTACTTC
TRBJ1-1 NA TRBV6-5 NA CASSEGWGEAFF TGTGCCAGCAGTGAGGGCTGGGGTGAAGCTTTCTTT
TRBJ2-5 NA TRBV7-6 NA CASTPGGSQETQYF TGTGCCAGCACCCCTGGAGGGAGTCAGGAGACCCAGTACTTC
TRBJ2-5 NA TRBV6-6 NA CASSLQETQYF TGTGCCAGCAGCCTTCAAGAGACCCAGTACTTC
TRBJ2-1 NA TRBV25-1 NA CASSVRQWADSSEQFF TGTGCCAGCAGTGTACGTCAGTGGGCGGACAGCTCTGAGCAGTTCTTC
TRBJ2-5 NA TRBV11-2 once CASSLVVVETQYF TGTGCCAGCAGCTTAGTAGTAGTCGAGACCCAGTACTTC
TRBJ2-4 NA TRBV25-1 NA CATRSVLAKNIQYF TGTGCCACCCGATCAGTTCTAGCCAAAAACATTCAGTACTTC
TRBJ2-2 TRBD2 TRBV19 NA CASSTIAGLGGELFF TGTGCCAGTAGTACCATAGCGGGTCTGGGCGGGGAGCTGTTTTTT
TRBJ2-7 TRBD1 TRBV11-2 NA CASSLGTGPYEQYF TGTGCCAGCAGCTTAGGGACAGGGCCCTACGAGCAGTACTTC
TRBJ2-3 NA TRBV9 NA CASSARFTDTQYF TGTGCCAGCAGCGCCCGCTTTACAGATACGCAGTATTTT
TRBJ1-2 NA TRBV6-1 many CASSEALGNYGYTF TGTGCCAGCAGTGAAGCGCTAGGGAACTATGGCTACACCTTC
TRBJ2-7 NA TRBV6-1 few CASNKDGFSEQYF TGTGCCAGCAATAAGGACGGATTCTCGGAGCAGTACTTC
TRBJ1-1 NA TRBV29-1 few CSVGGPEAFF TGCAGCGTGGGGGGACCCGAAGCTTTCTTT
TRBJ2-3 NA TRBV10-3 NA CASSQLSSTDTQYF TGTGCCAGTTCCCAACTATCTAGCACAGATACGCAGTATTTT
TRBJ1-1 TRBD1 TRBV13 NA CASSPGTGSLNTEAFF TGTGCCAGCAGCCCGGGGACAGGATCCCTGAACACTGAAGCTTTCTTT
TRBJ1-1 TRBD1 TRBV7-9 NA CASSQGDRMNTEAFF TGTGCCAGCAGCCAAGGGGACAGGATGAACACTGAAGCTTTCTTT
TRBJ1-1 NA TRBV5-1 NA CASSLEQGSVTEAFF TGCGCCAGCAGCTTGGAGCAGGGATCAGTCACTGAAGCTTTCTTT
TRBJ2-3 TRBD2 TRBV5-1 NA CASSLGLAGGGTDTQYF TGCGCCAGCAGCTTAGGACTAGCGGGAGGGGGCACAGATACGCAGTATTTT
TRBJ2-7 NA TRBV11-1 NA CASSYRGGSYEQYF TGTGCCAGCAGCTACCGGGGAGGCTCCTACGAGCAGTACTTC
TRBJ2-7 NA TRBV25-1 NA CASSVVVGSYEQYF TGTGCCAGCAGTGTAGTGGTTGGGTCCTACGAGCAGTACTTC
TRBJ2-5 TRBD1 TRBV5-4 NA CASSLTQGAGETQYF TGTGCCAGCAGCTTGACCCAGGGGGCAGGAGAGACCCAGTACTTC
TRBJ2-3 NA TRBV5-1 once CASSLLADTQYF TGCGCCAGCAGCTTGTTGGCAGATACGCAGTATTTT
TRBJ2-1 TRBD2 TRBV11-3 NA CASSVAGGPYNEQFF TGTGCCAGCAGCGTAGCGGGAGGGCCCTACAATGAGCAGTTCTTC
TRBJ2-7 TRBD2 TRBV27 NA CATRDYGSYEQYF TGTGCCACCAGGGACTACGGATCCTACGAGCAGTACTTC
TRBJ2-7 TRBD2 TRBV28 NA CASSWPGGDEQYF TGTGCCAGCAGTTGGCCGGGGGGGGACGAGCAGTACTTC
TRBJ2-7 NA TRBV29-1 few CSVFAQGHEQYF TGCAGCGTTTTCGCACAGGGTCACGAGCAGTACTTC
TRBJ2-1 NA TRBV2 NA CASRSGEYNEQFF TGTGCCAGCAGGTCCGGGGAGTACAATGAGCAGTTCTTC
TRBJ2-3 NA TRBV18 NA CASSQIIPGLQKDTQYF TGTGCCAGCTCACAAATTATACCGGGCCTTCAAAAGGATACGCAGTATTTT
TRBJ2-7 NA TRBV7-6 NA CASRPGRDLTEQYF TGTGCCAGCAGACCAGGCCGGGACCTTACCGAGCAGTACTTC
TRBJ2-7 TRBD2 TRBV19 NA CASPSGGQGYEQYF TGTGCCAGTCCCTCGGGGGGTCAAGGGTACGAGCAGTACTTC
TRBJ1-1 NA TRBV5-1 NA CASSFRWTQPNTEAFF TGCGCCAGCAGCTTTAGGTGGACACAGCCGAACACTGAAGCTTTCTTT
TRBJ1-2 NA TRBV28 NA CASSLPGIDYGYTF TGTGCCAGCAGTTTGCCGGGCATCGACTATGGCTACACCTTC